The entry below gives a single T cell receptor (beta chain) sequence along with its context. The target antigen is unknown. The V gene lost 6 bases and the J gene lost 2 bases, with 23 bases spanning the gap. The CDR3 spans 17 residues. The sample originates from a study of T-cell reconstitution after alpha-beta-depleted transplantation in children. Points from the study as a whole: Surviving recipient T cells and thymic progenitors produced the high day-60 TCRbeta diversity seen in some patients. Newly made T cells mostly supplied T-cell counts and diversity one year after transplant.

Library preparation (for TCRbeta) was performed with unique molecular identifiers. Each CDR3 protein gets one entry after TCRdb re-called the PCR reads with MiXCR. This table holds about 830,000 distinct CDR3 sequences, around 15% found once. Sequenced here: PBMCs, mostly from graft donor cells, sampled 360 days after TCRalphabeta/CD19-depleted stem cell transplant. This receptor was obtained from a male patient younger than 18 who had a stem cell transplant for acute lymphoblastic leukemia, so the T cells may come from the graft donor. This rearrangement joins TRBV12-3 or TRBV12-4 to TRBJ2-7; a possible D gene is TRBD1 (6 bases). The CDR3 loop reads CASRWDTLGDPTYEQYF. Here the CDR3 DNA reads TGTGCCAGCAGATGGGACACCCTAGGGGACCCTACCTACGAGCAGTACTTC.